The 2 T cell receptor beta chains below were found in one sample sequenced in a study of memory CD4+ T cells and cytomegalovirus serostatus. Generated by immunoSEQ multiplex PCR, the TCRdb table keeps only in-frame clones and is missing some. In the table there are some 65,000 clones, roughly 75% of which are singletons. Single viable CD3+CD4+CD8-CD45RO+ cells were sorted as the memory CD4+ T cells. The sequenced sample was memory CD4+ T cells from blood. Receptors were obtained from an adult in good health and CMV-seronegative. Some clones in this sample may be carry-over from other donors' samples.

V gene TRBV2 combines with J gene TRBJ1-6, with 7 nucleotides matching TRBD1. V lost 5 bases to trimming and J lost 8 bases; unmatched junction nucleotides: 6. Germline values: CDR1 SNHLY, CDR2 FYNNEI. This CDR3 has 14 residues. The CDR3 sequence is CASSMTGTDSPLHF. As DNA, the CDR3 is TGTGCCAGCAGTATGACAGGGACGGATTCACCCCTCCACTTT.

V and J are TRBV7-2 and TRBJ2-7; no clear D gene. Germline-derived CDR1 and CDR2 are SGHTA and FQGNSA. The CDR3 is 13 amino acids. The V and J ends lost 5 bases and 3 bases respectively, with 11 bases between them. For the CDR3, the DNA is TGTGCCAGCAGCCTTCTTGGGAACTACGAGCAGTACTTC. Its protein product is CASSLLGNYEQYF.